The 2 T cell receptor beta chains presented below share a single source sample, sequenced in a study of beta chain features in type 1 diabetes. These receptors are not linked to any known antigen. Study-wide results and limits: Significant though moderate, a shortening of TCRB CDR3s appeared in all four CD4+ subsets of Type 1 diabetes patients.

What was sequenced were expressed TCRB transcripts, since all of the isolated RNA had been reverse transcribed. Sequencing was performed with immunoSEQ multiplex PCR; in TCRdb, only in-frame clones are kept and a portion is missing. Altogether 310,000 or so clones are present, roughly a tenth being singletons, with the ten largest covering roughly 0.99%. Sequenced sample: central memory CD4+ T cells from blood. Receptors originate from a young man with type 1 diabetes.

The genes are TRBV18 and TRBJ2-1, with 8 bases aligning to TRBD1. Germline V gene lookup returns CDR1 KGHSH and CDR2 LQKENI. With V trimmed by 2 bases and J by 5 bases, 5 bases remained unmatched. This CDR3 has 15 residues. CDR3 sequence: CASSPSQGANNEQFF. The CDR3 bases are TGTGCCAGCTCACCAAGCCAGGGGGCGAACAATGAGCAGTTCTTC.

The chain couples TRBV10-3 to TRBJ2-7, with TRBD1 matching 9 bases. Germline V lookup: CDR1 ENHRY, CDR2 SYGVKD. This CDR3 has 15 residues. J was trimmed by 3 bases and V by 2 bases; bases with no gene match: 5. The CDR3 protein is CAISEGQGTNYEQYF. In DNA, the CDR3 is TGTGCCATCAGTGAGGGACAGGGGACGAACTACGAGCAGTACTTC.